Listed below are T cell receptor beta chains from one sample, sequenced in a study of T cells after yellow fever vaccination. Each CDR3 protein gets one entry after TCRdb re-called the 5' RACE reads with MiXCR. The table lists 510,000 or so distinct CDR3 sequences, less than 20% of them singletons. Source: PBMCs, taken 15 days after the yellow fever booster vaccination. The receptors derive from a man under 40 who received the YFV17D yellow fever vaccine. CDR3s include the opening cysteine and the closing phenylalanine or tryptophan. Fields, in order: CDR3 protein, CDR3 DNA, V gene, J gene, D gene, clone size. A D gene is named only where the DNA matches it firmly. Clone size, where shown, is once, few, many, or a class for clones that have expanded.

CDR3: CASSRQGSKAKNIQYF
DNA: TGTGCCAGCAGCCGACAGGGGAGTAAGGCCAAAAACATTCAGTACTTC
V: TRBV6-1
J: TRBJ2-4
D: TRBD1
size: NA

CDR3: CATSDFSSPYNEQFF
DNA: TGTGCCACCAGTGATTTCTCTTCCCCCTACAATGAGCAGTTCTTC
V: TRBV24-1
J: TRBJ2-1
D: NA
size: NA

CDR3: CASPRSGAETQYF
DNA: TGTGCCAGCCCCCGTTCGGGAGCCGAGACCCAGTACTTC
V: TRBV7-2
J: TRBJ2-5
D: NA
size: few

CDR3: CASSLTGVNTGELFF
DNA: TGTGCCAGCAGCTTAACGGGAGTAAACACCGGGGAGCTGTTTTTT
V: TRBV7-2
J: TRBJ2-2
D: NA
size: few

CDR3: CAWSYSGSSGRNEQFF
DNA: TGTGCCTGGAGTTATTCTGGGTCTAGCGGGAGAAATGAGCAGTTCTTC
V: TRBV30
J: TRBJ2-1
D: TRBD2
size: NA

CDR3: CAISEVASSEQYF
DNA: TGTGCCATCAGTGAGGTGGCTAGCTCCGAGCAGTACTTC
V: TRBV10-3
J: TRBJ2-7
D: NA
size: NA

CDR3: CATRDSAGELFF
DNA: TGTGCCACAAGAGACAGTGCCGGGGAGCTGTTTTTT
V: TRBV5-4
J: TRBJ2-2
D: NA
size: few

CDR3: CASSIPSGLNSYEQYF
DNA: TGTGCCAGTAGTATCCCTTCCGGGCTAAACTCCTACGAGCAGTACTTC
V: TRBV19
J: TRBJ2-7
D: NA
size: few

CDR3: CSARRGETDTQYF
DNA: TGCAGTGCTAGGCGTGGGGAGACAGATACGCAGTATTTT
V: TRBV20-1
J: TRBJ2-3
D: NA
size: NA

CDR3: CSLLDGTEAFF
DNA: TGCAGCCTGCTAGATGGGACTGAAGCTTTCTTT
V: TRBV29-1
J: TRBJ1-1
D: NA
size: NA

CDR3: CSVGGGHDTEAFF
DNA: TGCAGCGTTGGGGGGGGACATGACACTGAAGCTTTCTTT
V: TRBV29-1
J: TRBJ1-1
D: NA
size: NA

CDR3: CASSHSGLAGDTQYF
DNA: TGTGCCAGCAGCCATTCTGGACTAGCGGGCGATACGCAGTATTTT
V: TRBV11-2
J: TRBJ2-3
D: TRBD2
size: NA

CDR3: CASSLRGEYSDTQYF
DNA: TGTGCCAGCAGCTTAAGGGGCGAATATTCAGATACGCAGTATTTT
V: TRBV11-3
J: TRBJ2-3
D: NA
size: NA

CDR3: CASSVVSGSYEQYF
DNA: TGTGCCAGCAGCGTTGTGAGCGGGAGCTACGAGCAGTACTTC
V: TRBV9
J: TRBJ2-7
D: TRBD2
size: NA

CDR3: CASSSTANYGYTF
DNA: TGTGCCAGCAGTTCAACAGCCAACTATGGCTACACCTTC
V: TRBV12-3/TRBV12-4
J: TRBJ1-2
D: NA
size: NA

CDR3: CASSPTTRGPADTQYF
DNA: TGTGCCAGCAGTCCAACGACTAGAGGGCCCGCAGATACGCAGTATTTT
V: TRBV6-1
J: TRBJ2-3
D: NA
size: NA

CDR3: CARSGRSSYNEQFF
DNA: TGTGCCAGAAGCGGGAGGAGCTCCTACAATGAGCAGTTCTTC
V: TRBV21-1
J: TRBJ2-1
D: NA
size: NA

CDR3: CASSGQGGSINQQFF
DNA: TGTGCCAGCAGTGGACAGGGAGGGAGTATCAATCAGCAGTTCTTC
V: TRBV6-2/TRBV6-3
J: TRBJ2-1
D: NA
size: NA

CDR3: CASSLAGGRSKNIQYF
DNA: TGTGCCAGCAGCTTAGCTGGCGGGAGGTCCAAAAACATTCAGTACTTC
V: TRBV7-9
J: TRBJ2-4
D: TRBD2
size: few

CDR3: CASSVATYKRGIAGSSTDTQYF
DNA: TGTGCCAGCAGCGTAGCGACGTACAAGCGGGGGATAGCGGGGTCTAGCACAGATACGCAGTATTTT
V: TRBV9
J: TRBJ2-3
D: TRBD2
size: NA

CDR3: CASSLVDLSSGNTIYF
DNA: TGTGCCAGCAGCTTGGTTGACCTGAGCTCTGGAAACACCATATATTTT
V: TRBV7-2
J: TRBJ1-3
D: NA
size: NA

CDR3: CASTRQGGWTGELFF
DNA: TGTGCCAGCACCCGCCAAGGGGGGTGGACCGGGGAGCTGTTTTTT
V: TRBV5-6
J: TRBJ2-2
D: NA
size: few

CDR3: CASSPVGGDYEQYF
DNA: TGTGCCAGCTCACCGGTCGGCGGAGACTACGAGCAGTACTTC
V: TRBV18
J: TRBJ2-7
D: NA
size: NA

CDR3: CASTTWTGGGETQYF
DNA: TGTGCCAGCACTACATGGACAGGGGGCGGAGAGACCCAGTACTTC
V: TRBV12-3/TRBV12-4
J: TRBJ2-5
D: TRBD1
size: NA

CDR3: CASSVDTKNTEAFF
DNA: TGTGCCAGCAGCGTAGATACCAAGAACACTGAAGCTTTCTTT
V: TRBV9
J: TRBJ1-1
D: NA
size: NA

CDR3: CASSLFKQYRGLPYEQYF
DNA: TGTGCCAGCAGTTTATTCAAACAGTACAGGGGGTTACCCTACGAGCAGTACTTC
V: TRBV28
J: TRBJ2-7
D: TRBD1
size: NA

CDR3: CASSFGPVTGGLGYTF
DNA: TGCGCCAGCAGCTTTGGCCCGGTGACAGGGGGCCTTGGCTACACCTTC
V: TRBV5-1
J: TRBJ1-2
D: TRBD1
size: NA

CDR3: CASLRGKLSTDTQYF
DNA: TGTGCCAGCTTGAGGGGGAAACTGAGCACAGATACGCAGTATTTT
V: TRBV2
J: TRBJ2-3
D: NA
size: NA

CDR3: CSVEEWVNTEAFF
DNA: TGCAGCGTTGAAGAGTGGGTGAACACTGAAGCTTTCTTT
V: TRBV29-1
J: TRBJ1-1
D: NA
size: NA

CDR3: CSALGTGYNEQFF
DNA: TGCAGTGCTCTAGGGACAGGGTACAATGAGCAGTTCTTC
V: TRBV20-1
J: TRBJ2-1
D: TRBD1
size: few

CDR3: CASSFTSASRKLFF
DNA: TGTGCCAGCAGTTTCACCTCGGCCAGCCGGAAACTGTTTTTT
V: TRBV27
J: TRBJ1-4
D: NA
size: NA

CDR3: CASSPKARAYRWETQYF
DNA: TGTGCCAGCAGCCCCAAGGCCCGGGCCTACCGGTGGGAGACCCAGTACTTC
V: TRBV21-1
J: TRBJ2-5
D: NA
size: NA

CDR3: CASSQVLDQETQYF
DNA: TGCGCCAGCAGCCAAGTTTTAGACCAAGAGACCCAGTACTTC
V: TRBV4-3
J: TRBJ2-5
D: NA
size: few

CDR3: CASSKLPSAAQYF
DNA: TGTGCCAGTAGTAAACTACCTTCGGCGGCGCAGTACTTC
V: TRBV19
J: TRBJ2-7
D: NA
size: few

CDR3: CASSDGTALGNIQYF
DNA: TGCGCCAGCAGCGACGGGACAGCCCTGGGAAACATTCAGTACTTC
V: TRBV5-1
J: TRBJ2-4
D: TRBD1
size: few

CDR3: CASKRTTGGDEQFF
DNA: TGTGCCAGCAAACGCACAACAGGGGGCGATGAGCAGTTCTTC
V: TRBV7-9
J: TRBJ2-1
D: TRBD1
size: NA

CDR3: CAALGGAYGYTF
DNA: TGTGCCGCCCTAGGGGGCGCGTATGGCTACACCTTC
V: TRBV6-5
J: TRBJ1-2
D: TRBD1
size: once

CDR3: CASSLTGRAYNEQFF
DNA: TGTGCCAGCAGCCTGACAGGGCGCGCCTACAATGAGCAGTTCTTC
V: TRBV5-4
J: TRBJ2-1
D: TRBD1
size: few

CDR3: CASGGTGYVYEQYF
DNA: TGCGCCAGCGGAGGGACAGGGTATGTCTACGAGCAGTACTTC
V: TRBV23-1
J: TRBJ2-7
D: TRBD1
size: few

CDR3: CASSREGSSYNEQFF
DNA: TGTGCCAGCTCACGGGAGGGGAGCTCCTACAATGAGCAGTTCTTC
V: TRBV18
J: TRBJ2-1
D: TRBD2
size: NA

CDR3: CASSITGGAGHEQYF
DNA: TGCGCCAGCAGCATAACAGGGGGCGCGGGGCACGAGCAGTACTTC
V: TRBV5-1
J: TRBJ2-7
D: TRBD1
size: few

CDR3: CATNPGLADNEQFF
DNA: TGTGCCACCAACCCGGGACTAGCGGACAATGAGCAGTTCTTC
V: TRBV15
J: TRBJ2-1
D: TRBD2
size: NA

CDR3: CASSRGVGQNQPQHF
DNA: TGCGCCAGCAGTCGGGGGGTTGGACAAAATCAGCCCCAGCATTTT
V: TRBV4-3
J: TRBJ1-5
D: NA
size: few

CDR3: CASSVGTGGYGYTF
DNA: TGTGCCAGCAGCGTCGGGACAGGGGGGTATGGCTACACCTTC
V: TRBV7-9
J: TRBJ1-2
D: TRBD1
size: NA

CDR3: CASSQDHRTGEKLFF
DNA: TGCGCCAGCAGCCAAGACCATCGGACAGGGGAAAAACTGTTTTTT
V: TRBV4-3
J: TRBJ1-4
D: TRBD1
size: few

CDR3: CASSTLAVSYNEQFF
DNA: TGTGCCAGCAGCACACTAGCGGTGTCCTACAATGAGCAGTTCTTC
V: TRBV11-2
J: TRBJ2-1
D: TRBD2
size: NA

CDR3: CASSRAGRDTGELFF
DNA: TGTGCCAGCAGCCGAGCGGGGAGGGACACCGGGGAGCTGTTTTTT
V: TRBV3-1
J: TRBJ2-2
D: TRBD2
size: few